A selection of T cell receptor beta chains follows, all from one sample in a study of blood T cells in healthy people across ages. TCRdb processed the 5' RACE reads anew with MiXCR; each CDR3 protein has one entry. The sample consists of around 750,000 distinct CDR3 sequences, about 48% of them appearing once. The specimen was blood. Receptors originate from a man aged 80 or over in good health. Each CDR3 is given without its conserved first and last residue. Clone size is not always given. Where it is, it says once, few, many or a class for expanded clones.

TRBV20-1 | few | SARSGPQSPLH
TRBV29-1 | few | SVDSGVETQY
TRBV12-3/TRBV12-4 | once | ASNKPGHLRTEAF
TRBV6-5 | . | ASRRAQGGADYGYT
TRBV10-3 | . | AIRDRGNGYT
TRBV12-3/TRBV12-4 | . | ASSFPPTSNNEQF
TRBV11-1 | few | ASSSSWSPYEQY
TRBV12-3/TRBV12-4 | few | ASSENRGQETQY
TRBV5-1 | . | ASSLGGFAIGELF
TRBV2 | . | ASSEEGGDTGELF
TRBV12-3/TRBV12-4 | . | ASSLALSGGVPREQY
TRBV28 | . | ASSPPDSTEAF
TRBV12-3/TRBV12-4 | few | ASSEANEQF
TRBV3-1 | few | ASSQGTGAHTGELF
TRBV29-1 | . | SATPGTGGSSGANVLT
TRBV28 | . | ASSSPPGGGGSYEQY
TRBV6-1 | . | ASSAGTGGTEAF
TRBV10-3 | . | TISEFPNSPLH
TRBV7-2 | few | ASRPGTDTEAF
TRBV4-2 | few | ASSQDEASGAREQY
TRBV4-2 | . | ASSQGDREYGEQY
TRBV28 | . | ASSLRAGGQPQH
TRBV2 | . | ASSFDRYTGELF
TRBV5-1 | . | ASSVGSTPDTQY
TRBV20-1 | many | SARGTGDYEQY
TRBV10-2 | few | ASVDTGGRYEQY
TRBV20-1 | . | SAIPGGQGLCEQY
TRBV29-1 | . | SVRNSRTGNAYEQY
TRBV9 | . | ASSVEPGRTSYEQY
TRBV7-9 | once | ASSSPRDREQEQY
TRBV20-1 | many | SARTSGRGVSQETQY
TRBV27 | . | ASSLIARDSNYGYT
TRBV5-1 | . | ASSTGLAGQYEQY
TRBV7-2 | . | ASRYRVHLSISGNTIY
TRBV18 | . | ASSRPNPYEQY
TRBV6-1 | . | ASSNRDINYGYT
TRBV7-9 | few | ASSFGDRGEKLF
TRBV12-3/TRBV12-4 | few | ASSSQGDNSPLH
TRBV28 | . | ASSKIRGLGYGYT
TRBV25-1 | many | ASASTSSYEQY
TRBV28 | . | ANSLRGYGYT
TRBV7-3 | few | ASSRTGGKGNEQF
TRBV5-6 | . | ASSFDRGNEQY
TRBV12-3/TRBV12-4 | . | ASSFLYNKQF